This TCR beta chain was observed in a study of siplizumab effects on memory and regulatory T cells (dated 2019 in TCRdb). Study-level background: The effect of the anti-CD2 antibody siplizumab on alloreactive T-cell subsets was examined in allogeneic mixed lymphocyte reactions constructed from human PBMCs.

The protocol used for the library was the immunoSEQ multiplex PCR assay. The deep sequencing platform assayed around 10^5 TCR templates per sample. Genomic DNA extracted from sorted T cells was the material used for TCRbeta CDR3 sequencing. Regarding the original processing steps: Clonal analysis of TCRbeta CDR3 data was done in the R programming language. Alloreactive CD4+ and CD8+ clones were identified by comparing unstimulated samples to CFSE-low samples taken after the reaction. Regulatory or non-regulatory origin of alloreactive CD4+ clones was assigned by matching sequences to the sorted unstimulated Treg and non-Treg repertoires. The source is immuneACCESS, and TCRdb retained only in-frame sequences with V and J called. Part of the clones is not carried over; for the studies checked, unresolved V genes explain less than half of this, and the remainder is unexplained. The V and J calls and clone size were taken over from that table, and D and trimming were inferred from the DNA. The sample table shows around 87,000 clones, and just under 90% are seen once. Roughly 15% of the sample is taken by the ten largest.

Results the study describes overall, beyond this receptor: Because sequences at frequencies below about 10^-5 were poorly captured, only a minor fraction of alloreactive clones could be mapped back to unstimulated subsets. Among mappable alloreactive CD4+ clones, an average Treg-derived fraction of over 60% was observed with siplizumab, compared with approximately 25% in control reactions. Unstimulated naive T cells appeared more diverse than memory T cells, and naive cells seemed to contribute substantially to the alloresponse. Siplizumab significantly reduced the cumulative frequency of alloreactive sequences traceable to unstimulated CD4+ memory T cells. About 75-97% of proliferating CD4+ or CD8+ clones could not be given a naive or memory phenotype. Whether proliferating Tregs from siplizumab cultures were suppressive was not functionally confirmed.

Sorted unstimulated T cells, along with proliferating T cells recovered from mixed lymphocyte reactions, underwent TCRbeta CDR3 sequencing. Fresh whole blood from 9 to 11 HLA-typed healthy donors was used to isolate PBMCs. A remark on this clone: Which antigen it targets is not known. No much larger clone exists at a distance of one base, and base qualities are not known.

Germline trimming amounts to 6 bases on V and 1 base on J, with 4 as the count of junction bases outside the gene matches. CDR1 is given as MRHNA and CDR2 as SNTAGT, both from the germline V gene. There are 14 amino acids in the CDR3, from cysteine to phenylalanine inclusive. Only CDR3 DNA is held: 42 bases, read in frame from base 1. Sequencing was performed on CD4+ T cells sorted from blood. The sequence joins TRBV6-4 to TRBJ1-1, with 8 bases in between that match TRBD1. The sequence was collected from a human donor in good health. The nucleotide sequence reads TGTGCCAGCAGATCCGGGACAGGGAACACTGAAGCTTTCTTT. Protein translation: CASRSGTGNTEAFF.